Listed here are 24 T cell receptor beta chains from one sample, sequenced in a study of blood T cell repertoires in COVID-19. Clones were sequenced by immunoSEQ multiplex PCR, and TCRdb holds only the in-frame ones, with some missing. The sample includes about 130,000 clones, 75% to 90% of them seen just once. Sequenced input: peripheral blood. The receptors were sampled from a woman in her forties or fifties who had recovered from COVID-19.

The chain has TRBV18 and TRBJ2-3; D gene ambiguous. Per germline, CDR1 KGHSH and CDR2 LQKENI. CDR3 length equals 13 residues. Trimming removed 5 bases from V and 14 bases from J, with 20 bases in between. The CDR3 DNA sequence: TGTGCCAGCTCAACTGGGCCGGTTCTTATATGGTATTTT. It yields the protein CASSTGPVLIWYF. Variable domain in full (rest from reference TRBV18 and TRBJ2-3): NAGVMQNPRHLVRRRGQEARLRCSPMKGHSHVYWYRQLPEEGLKFMVYLQKENIIDESGMPKERFSAEFPKEGPSILRIQQVVRGDSAAYFCASSTGPVLIWYFGPGTRLTVL.

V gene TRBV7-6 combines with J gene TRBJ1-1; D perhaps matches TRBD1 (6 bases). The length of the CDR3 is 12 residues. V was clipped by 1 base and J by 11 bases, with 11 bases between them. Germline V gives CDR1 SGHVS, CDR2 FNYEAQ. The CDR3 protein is CASSLVQGSAFF. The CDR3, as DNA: TGTGCCAGCAGCTTAGTTCAGGGGTCGGCTTTCTTT.

This chain's CDR3 is CASSPRETGDTYEQYF. CDR3 bases: TGTGCCAGCTCACCACGAGAGACAGGGGACACCTACGAGCAGTACTTC. The chain recombines TRBV18 with TRBJ2-7, with 8 bases fitting TRBD1. Germline V gives CDR1 KGHSH, CDR2 LQKENI. J was trimmed by 2 bases and V by 1 base; bases with no gene match: 7. This CDR3 has 16 residues.

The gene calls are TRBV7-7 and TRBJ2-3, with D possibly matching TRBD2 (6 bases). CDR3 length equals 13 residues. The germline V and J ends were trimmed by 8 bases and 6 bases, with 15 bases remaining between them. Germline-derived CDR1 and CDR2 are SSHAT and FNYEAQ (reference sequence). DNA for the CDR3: TGTGCCAGCGGTAGGAGGGCCGGGGATACGCAGTATTTT. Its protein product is CASGRRAGDTQYF.

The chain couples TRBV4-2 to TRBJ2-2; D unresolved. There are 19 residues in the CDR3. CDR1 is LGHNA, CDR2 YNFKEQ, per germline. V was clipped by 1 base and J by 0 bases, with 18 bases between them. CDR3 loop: CASSQAASAKFANTGELFF. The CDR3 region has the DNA TGTGCCAGCAGCCAAGCTGCCAGCGCCAAATTCGCGAACACCGGGGAGCTGTTTTTT.

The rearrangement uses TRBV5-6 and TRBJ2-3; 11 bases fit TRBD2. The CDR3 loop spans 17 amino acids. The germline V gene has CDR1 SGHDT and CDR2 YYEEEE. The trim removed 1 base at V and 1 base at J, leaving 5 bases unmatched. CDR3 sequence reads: CASSLPLAGAGTDTQYF. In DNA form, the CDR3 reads TGTGCCAGCAGCTTGCCACTAGCGGGGGCTGGCACAGATACGCAGTATTTT.

In DNA form, the CDR3 reads TGTGCCAGCAGCCTTAGCGGGGGGATCTACAATGAGCAGTTCTTC. This codes for CASSLSGGIYNEQFF. This sequence joins TRBV7-9 and TRBJ2-1; 10 bases fit TRBD2. The junction had 4 bases not matched to a gene; V was cut back by 5 bases and J by 3 bases. Germline V CDR1 and CDR2: SEHNR, FQNEAQ (reference sequence). This CDR3 has 15 residues.

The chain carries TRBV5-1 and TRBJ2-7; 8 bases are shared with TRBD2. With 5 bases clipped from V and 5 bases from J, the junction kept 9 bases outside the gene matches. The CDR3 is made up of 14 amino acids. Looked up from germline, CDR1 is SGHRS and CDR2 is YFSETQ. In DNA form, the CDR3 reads TGCGCCAGCAGGGTAGTAGCGGGAACCCACGAGCAGTACTTC. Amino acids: CASRVVAGTHEQYF.

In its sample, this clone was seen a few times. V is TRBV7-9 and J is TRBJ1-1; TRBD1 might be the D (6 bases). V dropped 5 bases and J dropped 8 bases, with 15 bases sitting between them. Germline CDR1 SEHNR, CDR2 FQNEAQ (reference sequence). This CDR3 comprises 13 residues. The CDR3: CASSPLRQAEAFF. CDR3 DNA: TGTGCCAGCAGCCCCCTGAGACAGGCCGAAGCTTTCTTT.

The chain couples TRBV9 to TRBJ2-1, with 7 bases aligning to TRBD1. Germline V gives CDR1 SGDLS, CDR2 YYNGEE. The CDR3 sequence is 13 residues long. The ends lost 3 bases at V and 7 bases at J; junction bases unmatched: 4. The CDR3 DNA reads TGTGCCAGCAGCGCGACAGGGTTGAATGAGCAGTTCTTC. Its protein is CASSATGLNEQFF.

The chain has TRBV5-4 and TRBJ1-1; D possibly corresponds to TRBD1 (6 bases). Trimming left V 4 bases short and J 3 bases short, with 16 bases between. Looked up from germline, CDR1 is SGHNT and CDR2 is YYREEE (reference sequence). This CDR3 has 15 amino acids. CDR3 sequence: CASSRAGKGDTEAFF. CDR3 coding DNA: TGTGCCAGCAGCCGCGCAGGGAAGGGGGACACTGAAGCTTTCTTT. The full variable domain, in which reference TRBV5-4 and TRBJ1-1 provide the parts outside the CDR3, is ETGVTQSPTHLIKTRGQQVTLRCSSQSGHNTVSWYQQALGQGPQFIFQYYREEENGRGNFPPRFSGLQFPNYSSELNVNALELDDSALYLCASSRAGKGDTEAFFGQGTRLTVV.

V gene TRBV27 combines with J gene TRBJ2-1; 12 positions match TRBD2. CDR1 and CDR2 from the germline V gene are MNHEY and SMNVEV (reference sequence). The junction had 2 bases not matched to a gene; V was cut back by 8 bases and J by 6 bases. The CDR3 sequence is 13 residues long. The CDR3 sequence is CASRLAGANEQFF. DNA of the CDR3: TGTGCCAGCCGACTAGCGGGAGCCAATGAGCAGTTCTTC.

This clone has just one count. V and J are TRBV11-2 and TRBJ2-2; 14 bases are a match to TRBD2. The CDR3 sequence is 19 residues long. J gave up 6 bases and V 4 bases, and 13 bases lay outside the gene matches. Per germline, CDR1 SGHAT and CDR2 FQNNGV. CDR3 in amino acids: CASSSRKRTSGGLAGELFF. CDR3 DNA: TGTGCCAGCAGCTCGCGAAAAAGGACTAGCGGGGGGCTTGCCGGGGAGCTGTTTTTT.

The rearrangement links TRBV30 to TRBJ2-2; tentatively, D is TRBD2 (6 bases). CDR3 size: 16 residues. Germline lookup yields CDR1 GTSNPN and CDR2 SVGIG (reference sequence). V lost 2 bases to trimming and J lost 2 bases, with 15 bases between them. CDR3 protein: CAWSSLGTLNTGELFF. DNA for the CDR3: TGTGCCTGGAGTTCCCTCGGGACTCTCAACACCGGGGAGCTGTTTTTT.

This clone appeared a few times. CDR3 coding DNA: TGTGCCAGCAGCACAACAGATTACACTGAAGCTTTCTTT. This encodes CASSTTDYTEAFF. The V and J genes are TRBV11-2 and TRBJ1-1; no clear D gene. CDR3 length: 13 amino acids. Germline values: CDR1 SGHAT, CDR2 FQNNGV. The V gene lost 5 bases and the J gene lost 3 bases, with 10 bases spanning the gap.

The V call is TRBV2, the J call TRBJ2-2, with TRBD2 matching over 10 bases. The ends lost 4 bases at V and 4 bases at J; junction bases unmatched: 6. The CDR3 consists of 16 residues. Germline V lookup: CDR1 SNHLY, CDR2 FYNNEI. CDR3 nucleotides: TGTGCCAGCAGTGTTTTAGCGGGGGGCCGCACCGGGGAGCTGTTTTTT. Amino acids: CASSVLAGGRTGELFF.

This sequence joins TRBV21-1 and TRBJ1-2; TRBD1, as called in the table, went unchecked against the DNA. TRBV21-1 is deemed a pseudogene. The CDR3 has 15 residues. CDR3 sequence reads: CASSKTDGQVYGYTF. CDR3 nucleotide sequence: TGTGCCAGCAGCAAAACAGATGGACAGGTCTATGGCTACACCTTC.

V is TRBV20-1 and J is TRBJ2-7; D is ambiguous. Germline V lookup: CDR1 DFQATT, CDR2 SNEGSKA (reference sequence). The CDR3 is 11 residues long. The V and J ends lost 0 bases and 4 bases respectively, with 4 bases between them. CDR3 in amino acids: CSAREQYEQYF. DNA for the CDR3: TGCAGTGCTAGAGAACAGTACGAGCAGTACTTC.

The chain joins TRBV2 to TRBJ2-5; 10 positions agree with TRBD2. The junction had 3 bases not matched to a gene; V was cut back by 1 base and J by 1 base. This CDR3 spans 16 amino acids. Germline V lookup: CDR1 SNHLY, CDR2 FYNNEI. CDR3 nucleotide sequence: TGTGCCAGCAGTGAAGGCCCTAGCGGGGGCCAAGAGACCCAGTACTTC. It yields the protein CASSEGPSGGQETQYF.

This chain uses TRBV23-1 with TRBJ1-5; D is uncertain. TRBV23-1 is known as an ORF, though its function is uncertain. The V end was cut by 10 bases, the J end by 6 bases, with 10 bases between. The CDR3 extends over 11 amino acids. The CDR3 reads CANGIGQPQHF. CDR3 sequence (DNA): TGCGCCAACGGTATCGGTCAGCCCCAGCATTTT.

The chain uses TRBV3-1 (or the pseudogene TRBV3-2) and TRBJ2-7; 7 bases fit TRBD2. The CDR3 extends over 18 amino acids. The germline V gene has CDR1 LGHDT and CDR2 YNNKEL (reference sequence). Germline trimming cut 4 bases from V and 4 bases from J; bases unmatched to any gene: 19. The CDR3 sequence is CASSPWLGSGFNLYEQYF. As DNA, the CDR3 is TGTGCCAGCAGCCCCTGGTTAGGTAGCGGGTTCAACTTGTACGAGCAGTACTTC.

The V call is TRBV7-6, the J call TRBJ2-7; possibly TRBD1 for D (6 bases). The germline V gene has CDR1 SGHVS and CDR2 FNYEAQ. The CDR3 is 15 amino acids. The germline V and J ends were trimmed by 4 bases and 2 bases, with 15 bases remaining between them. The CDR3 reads CASSSGQGQPYEQYF. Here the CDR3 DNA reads TGTGCCAGCAGCTCAGGGCAAGGACAGCCCTACGAGCAGTACTTC.

CDR3 nucleotides: TGTGCCAGCAGTGAAATGGGGGGGCCTGGCTACACCTTC. It codes for CASSEMGGPGYTF. The chain recombines TRBV2 with TRBJ1-2, with a weak D call TRBD1 (6 bases). CDR1 SNHLY and CDR2 FYNNEI come from the germline V gene. The CDR3 contains 13 residues. The ends were cut back, 2 bases at V and 7 bases at J, with 11 bases in the middle.

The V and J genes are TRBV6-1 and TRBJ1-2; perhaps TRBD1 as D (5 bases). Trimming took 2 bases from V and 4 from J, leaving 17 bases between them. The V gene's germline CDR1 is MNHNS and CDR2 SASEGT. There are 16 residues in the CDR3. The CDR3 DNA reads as TGTGCCAGCAGTGAACTCGGCCAGGGCTTTATCTATGGCTACACCTTC. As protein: CASSELGQGFIYGYTF.